These 18 T cell receptor beta chains originate from one sample sequenced in a study of blood T cell repertoires in COVID-19. Assay used: immunoSEQ multiplex PCR; TCRdb lists only in-frame clones, some missing. This table holds about 180,000 clones, 80% to 90% found once. Input material: peripheral blood. The receptors shown here come from a woman aged 45 to 65 with acute or convalescent COVID-19.

The V and J genes are TRBV9 and TRBJ2-1; TRBD2 agrees at 11 bases. Germline assignment: CDR1 SGDLS and CDR2 YYNGEE. J lost 7 bases, V lost 4 bases, and 7 bases had no gene match. This CDR3 is built from 15 residues. CDR3 DNA sequence: TGTGCCAGCAGCACAGCGGGGACTAGCGGAAATGAGCAGTTCTTC. The encoded protein is CASSTAGTSGNEQFF.

The rearrangement links TRBV30 to TRBJ1-3, with D unresolved. The V gene's germline CDR1 is GTSNPN and CDR2 SVGIG (reference sequence). The V and J ends lost 4 bases and 1 base respectively, with 8 bases between them. The CDR3 has 13 amino acids. CDR3 in DNA: TGTGCCTGGACCCCGGGGTCTGGAAACACCATATATTTT. It codes for CAWTPGSGNTIYF.

The genes are TRBV7-3 and TRBJ1-6; 9 bases fit TRBD1. Germline V lookup: CDR1 SGHTA, CDR2 FQGTGA. The CDR3 length is 15 residues. V shed 5 bases, J shed 5 bases, and the junction held 4 bases outside the gene matches. In DNA, the CDR3 is TGTGCCAGCAGCCTACAGGGGGCAGATAATTCACCCCTCCACTTT. As protein: CASSLQGADNSPLHF.

This sequence joins TRBV5-1 and TRBJ1-6; D call uncertain. Deletions cut 4 bases from V and 7 bases from J, with 24 bases between. In germline, CDR1 is SGHRS, CDR2 YFSETQ. This CDR3 is 18 amino acids long. The CDR3 DNA sequence: TGCGCCAGCAGCCGTCTTCCTAGAGGGAATGTTACGAATTCACCCCTCCACTTT. Protein sequence: CASSRLPRGNVTNSPLHF.

This clone was observed a single time. The rearrangement links TRBV27 to TRBJ1-1; possibly TRBD1 for D (6 bases). CDR1 is MNHEY and CDR2 is SMNVEV in the germline V gene (reference sequence). This CDR3 is built from 12 residues. V gave up 7 bases and J gave up 1 base, with 7 bases separating them. In DNA, the CDR3 is TGTGCCAGCAAGGACAGGAACACTGAAGCTTTCTTT. It translates to CASKDRNTEAFF.

This chain uses TRBV5-1 with TRBJ1-2; D is ambiguous. The germline V gene encodes CDR1 SGHRS and CDR2 YFSETQ. There are 14 residues in the CDR3. V was trimmed by 1 base and J by 4 bases, leaving 11 bases between them. DNA of the CDR3: TGCGCCAGCAGCTTGTCTGAACGGGGCTATGGCTACACCTTC. Amino acids: CASSLSERGYGYTF.

The V call is TRBV6-2 or TRBV6-3, the J call TRBJ2-1; 9 nucleotides line up with TRBD2. The ends lost 0 bases at V and 3 bases at J; junction bases unmatched: 6. The CDR3 is 17 amino acids. Germline V gene data show CDR1 as MNHEY and CDR2 as SVGEGT. The CDR3 sequence: CASSYSVAGGRYNEQFF. The CDR3 DNA reads as TGTGCCAGCAGTTACTCCGTGGCGGGGGGGCGCTACAATGAGCAGTTCTTC.

The chain links TRBV3-1 (or the pseudogene TRBV3-2) to TRBJ1-2; D is unclear. Germline CDR1 reads LGHDT; CDR2 reads YNNKEL (reference sequence). V was clipped by 0 bases and J by 2 bases, with 7 bases between them. CDR3 length equals 14 residues. This CDR3 reads CASSQDPGNYGYTF. CDR3 coding DNA: TGTGCCAGCAGCCAAGACCCGGGAAACTATGGCTACACCTTC.

The chain carries TRBV19 and TRBJ2-3, with a tentative D call TRBD1 (7 bases). Trimming took 1 base from V and 1 from J, leaving 12 bases between them. The CDR3 totals 16 residues. CDR1 and CDR2 from the germline V gene are LNHDA and SQIVND (reference sequence). The DNA of the CDR3 is TGTGCCAGTAGTATAGGGAGGGGGCTAGGCACAGATACGCAGTATTTT. As protein: CASSIGRGLGTDTQYF.

The chain carries TRBV10-3 and TRBJ1-2, with D possibly being TRBD1 (5 bases). V lost 8 bases and J 4 bases, leaving 11 bases between the germline ends. The V gene's germline CDR1 is ENHRY and CDR2 SYGVKD. The CDR3 consists of 12 residues. This CDR3 reads CAILDSLYGYTF. The CDR3 DNA reads TGTGCCATCCTAGACAGCCTCTATGGCTACACCTTC.

The rearrangement uses TRBV24-1 and TRBJ2-3; D possibly corresponds to TRBD1 (6 bases). The germline V gene encodes CDR1 KGHDR and CDR2 SFDVKD. There are 12 residues in the CDR3. V gave up 4 bases and J gave up 5 bases, with 6 bases separating them. CDR3 in amino acids: CATSDRGDTQYF. As DNA, the CDR3 is TGTGCCACCAGTGACAGGGGAGATACGCAGTATTTT.

The chain uses TRBV5-4 and TRBJ2-1; TRBD2 agrees at 12 bases. Losses at the gene ends were 1 base for V and 6 bases for J; bases not matched to a gene: 5. The CDR3 sequence is 16 residues long. The germline gives CDR1 SGHNT, CDR2 YYREEE (reference sequence). In DNA form, the CDR3 reads TGTGCCAGCAGCTTGCTAGCGGGGGGGCCTGGCAATGAGCAGTTCTTC. Translating gives CASSLLAGGPGNEQFF.

The CDR3, as DNA: TGTGCCAGCAGCCACTACAGGGGTGGGGGCTATGGCTACACCTTC. Residues: CASSHYRGGGYGYTF. This chain connects TRBV14 to TRBJ1-2, with 7 bases fitting TRBD1. The CDR3 has 15 residues. V lost 3 bases to trimming and J lost 4 bases; unmatched junction nucleotides: 8. Per the germline V gene, CDR1 is SGHDN and CDR2 is FVKESK. The entire variable domain, with the rest obtained from reference TRBV14 and TRBJ1-2, is as follows: EAGVTQFPSHSVIEKGQTVTLRCDPISGHDNLYWYRRVMGKEIKFLLHFVKESKQDESGMPNNRFLAERTGGTYSTLKVQPAELEDSGVYFCASSHYRGGGYGYTFGSGTRLTVV.

The CDR3 nucleotides read TGTGCCAGCAGTCCTGGGGGAGGGGAGGAGACCCAGTACTTC. Its translation: CASSPGGGEETQYF. This rearrangement joins TRBV7-8 to TRBJ2-5, with 7 bases identical to TRBD2. V gave up 6 bases and J gave up 5 bases; unmatched junction bases: 9. CDR3 length equals 14 residues. Germline lookup yields CDR1 SGHVS and CDR2 FQNEAQ. The variable domain in full, with the rest retrieved from reference TRBV7-8 and TRBJ2-5, is GAGVSQSPRYKVAKRGQDVALRCDPISGHVSLFWYQQALGQGPEFLTYFQNEAQLDKSGLPSDRFFAERPEGSVSTLKIQRTQQEDSAVYLCASSPGGGEETQYFGPGTRLLVL.

The chain couples TRBV6-5 to TRBJ1-2; 10 nucleotides match TRBD1. With 6 bases clipped from V and 7 bases from J, the junction kept 5 bases outside the gene matches. Germline lookup yields CDR1 MNHEY and CDR2 SVGAGI. This CDR3 is built from 13 residues. As DNA, the CDR3 is TGTGCCAGCAGGGGACAGGGGCATGGTGGCTACACCTTC. Encoded protein: CASRGQGHGGYTF.

About this clone itself: Other DNA sequences in the sample encode the same CDR3. This chain uses TRBV9 with TRBJ2-5; the match to TRBD2 covers 7 bases. This CDR3 spans 13 amino acids. The germline gives CDR1 SGDLS, CDR2 YYNGEE. The V and J ends lost 2 bases and 3 bases, in that order; junction bases with no gene match: 1. CDR3 in DNA: TGTGCCAGCAGCGTTGGGGGGGAAGAGACCCAGTACTTC. The encoded protein is CASSVGGEETQYF.

The gene calls are TRBV4-3 and TRBJ2-1; the match to TRBD1 covers 9 bases. The CDR3 has 17 amino acids. Germline CDR1 LGHNA, CDR2 YSLEER. J was trimmed by 1 base and V by 3 bases; bases with no gene match: 7. CDR3 in amino acids: CASSQERTGVSYNEQFF. CDR3 nucleotides: TGCGCCAGCAGCCAGGAACGGACAGGGGTTTCCTACAATGAGCAGTTCTTC.

The chain uses TRBV7-2 and TRBJ2-7, with D tentatively TRBD2 (5 bases). Germline lookup yields CDR1 SGHTA and CDR2 FQGNSA. The CDR3 sequence is 15 residues long. The V and J ends lost 1 base and 0 bases respectively, with 10 bases between them. CDR3 protein: CASSLGEGSSYEQYF. The CDR3 DNA follows: TGTGCCAGCAGCTTAGGGGAAGGGAGCTCCTACGAGCAGTACTTC.